The following is a T cell receptor beta chain sequence with its context. Its specificity is unknown. Each CDR3 protein gets one entry after TCRdb re-called the 5' RACE reads with MiXCR. The data hold about 160,000 distinct CDR3 sequences, with 30% to 35% observed a single time. This entry is derived from a study of T-cell memory formation after mild COVID-19. Study-level background: TCR clusters were mostly confined to one donor each. Study findings and constraints: Later expanders leaned toward CD4+, whereas clones contracting from day 15 to 85 were balanced CD4/CD8. Largely, contracting CD4+ clones fell within CM and EM, and contracting CD8+ clones within EMRA.

In germline, CDR1 is SGHVS, CDR2 FQNEAQ. The CDR3 is 14 residues long. Trimming took 3 bases from V and 4 from J; bases not matched to a gene: 5. The chain links TRBV7-8 to TRBJ1-1, with 7 positions matching TRBD1. Sequencing used PBMCs or a T cell subset sorted from them (not recorded which). This clonotype was obtained from an adult woman who had mild COVID-19 (a few samples of this study predate the infection). Cell type and time point are not known. In DNA form, the CDR3 reads TGTGCCAGCAGCTTTCGTCAGGGGGTCACTGAAGCTTTCTTT. It encodes CASSFRQGVTEAFF.